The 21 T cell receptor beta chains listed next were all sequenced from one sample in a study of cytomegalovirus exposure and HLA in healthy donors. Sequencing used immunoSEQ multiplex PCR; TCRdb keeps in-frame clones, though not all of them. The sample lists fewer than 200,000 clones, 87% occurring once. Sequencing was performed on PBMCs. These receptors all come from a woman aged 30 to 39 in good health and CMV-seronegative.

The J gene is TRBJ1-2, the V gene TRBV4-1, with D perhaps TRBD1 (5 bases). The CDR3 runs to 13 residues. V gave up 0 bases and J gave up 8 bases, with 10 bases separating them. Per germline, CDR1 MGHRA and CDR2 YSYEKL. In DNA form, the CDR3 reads TGCGCCAGCAGCCAAGATTTTCAGGGAGGCTACACCTTC. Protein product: CASSQDFQGGYTF.

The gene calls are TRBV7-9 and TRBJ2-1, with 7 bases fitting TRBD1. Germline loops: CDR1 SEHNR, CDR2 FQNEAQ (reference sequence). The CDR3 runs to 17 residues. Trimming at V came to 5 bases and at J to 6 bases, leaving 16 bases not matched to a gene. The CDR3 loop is CASSGLGPRGHGNEQFF. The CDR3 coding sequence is TGTGCCAGCAGCGGATTGGGGCCGAGGGGGCACGGCAATGAGCAGTTCTTC.

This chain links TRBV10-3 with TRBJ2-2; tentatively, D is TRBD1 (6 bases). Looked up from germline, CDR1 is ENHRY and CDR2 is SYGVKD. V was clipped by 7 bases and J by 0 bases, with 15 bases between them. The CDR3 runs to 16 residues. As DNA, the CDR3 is TGTGCCATCAAGGATGCCGGGACATCGAACACCGGGGAGCTGTTTTTT. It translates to CAIKDAGTSNTGELFF.

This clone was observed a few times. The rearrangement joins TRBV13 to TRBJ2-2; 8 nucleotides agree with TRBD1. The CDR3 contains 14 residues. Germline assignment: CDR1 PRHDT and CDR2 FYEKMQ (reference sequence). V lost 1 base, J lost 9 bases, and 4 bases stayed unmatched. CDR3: CASSLAGGIRELFF. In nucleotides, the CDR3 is TGTGCCAGCAGCTTAGCAGGGGGCATCCGGGAGCTGTTTTTT.

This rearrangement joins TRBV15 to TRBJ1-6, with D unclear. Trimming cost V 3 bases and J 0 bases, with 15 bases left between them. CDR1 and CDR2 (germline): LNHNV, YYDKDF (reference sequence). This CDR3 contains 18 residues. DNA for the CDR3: TGTGCCACCAGCAGCGGAAGGACTGGTAGCTCCTATAATTCACCCCTCCACTTT. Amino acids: CATSSGRTGSSYNSPLHF. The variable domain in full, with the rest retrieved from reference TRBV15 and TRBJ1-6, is DAMVIQNPRYQVTQFGKPVTLSCSQTLNHNVMYWYQQKSSQAPKLLFHYYDKDFNNEADTPDNFQSRRPNTSFCFLDIRSPGLGDTAMYLCATSSGRTGSSYNSPLHFGNGTRLTVT.

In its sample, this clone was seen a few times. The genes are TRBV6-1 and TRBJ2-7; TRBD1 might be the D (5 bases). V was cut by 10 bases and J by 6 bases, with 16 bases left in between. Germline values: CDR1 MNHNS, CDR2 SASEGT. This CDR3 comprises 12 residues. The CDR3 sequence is CATDMAGIEQYF. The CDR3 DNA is TGTGCCACCGATATGGCAGGGATCGAGCAGTACTTC.

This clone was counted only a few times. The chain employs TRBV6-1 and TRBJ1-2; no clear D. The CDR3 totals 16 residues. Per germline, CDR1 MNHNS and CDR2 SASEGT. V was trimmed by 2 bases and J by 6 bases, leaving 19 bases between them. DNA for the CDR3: TGTGCCAGCAGTGAATTTGTGGTCAGACTCATGAATGGCTACACCTTC. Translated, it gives CASSEFVVRLMNGYTF.

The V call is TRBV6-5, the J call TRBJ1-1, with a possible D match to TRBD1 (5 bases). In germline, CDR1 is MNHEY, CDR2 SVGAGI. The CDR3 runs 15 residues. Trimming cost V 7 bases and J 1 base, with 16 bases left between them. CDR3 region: CASTPGNLGNTEAFF. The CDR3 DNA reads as TGTGCCAGCACCCCAGGGAACTTGGGGAACACTGAAGCTTTCTTT.

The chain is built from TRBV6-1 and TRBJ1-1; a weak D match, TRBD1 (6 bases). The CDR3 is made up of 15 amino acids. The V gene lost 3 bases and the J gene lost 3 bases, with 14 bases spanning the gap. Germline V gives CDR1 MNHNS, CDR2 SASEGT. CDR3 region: CASSDARTAYTEAFF. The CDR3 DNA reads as TGTGCCAGCAGTGATGCCAGGACAGCCTACACTGAAGCTTTCTTT.

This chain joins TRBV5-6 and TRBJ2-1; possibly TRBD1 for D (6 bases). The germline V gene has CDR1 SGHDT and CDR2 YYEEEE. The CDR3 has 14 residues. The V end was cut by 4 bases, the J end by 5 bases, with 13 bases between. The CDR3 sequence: CASSVDSHHNEQFF. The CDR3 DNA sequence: TGTGCCAGCAGCGTGGACAGCCACCACAATGAGCAGTTCTTC.

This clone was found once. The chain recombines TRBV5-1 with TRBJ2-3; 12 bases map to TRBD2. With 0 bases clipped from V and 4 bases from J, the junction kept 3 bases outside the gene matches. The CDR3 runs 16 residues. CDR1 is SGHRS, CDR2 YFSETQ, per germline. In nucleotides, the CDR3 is TGCGCCAGCAGCTTGGTGGCTAGCGGGGGGGCAGATACGCAGTATTTT. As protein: CASSLVASGGADTQYF.

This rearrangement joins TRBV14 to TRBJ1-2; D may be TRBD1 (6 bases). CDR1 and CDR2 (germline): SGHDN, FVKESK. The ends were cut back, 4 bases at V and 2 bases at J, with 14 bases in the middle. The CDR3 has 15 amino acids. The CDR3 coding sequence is TGTGCCAGCAGCCCCCCCGGACAGATCAACTATGGCTACACCTTC. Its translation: CASSPPGQINYGYTF. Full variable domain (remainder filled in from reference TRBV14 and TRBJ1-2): EAGVTQFPSHSVIEKGQTVTLRCDPISGHDNLYWYRRVMGKEIKFLLHFVKESKQDESGMPNNRFLAERTGGTYSTLKVQPAELEDSGVYFCASSPPGQINYGYTFGSGTRLTVV.

The CDR3 loop is CASRQGQVGDTQYF. The CDR3 nucleotides read TGTGCCAGCAGACAGGGACAGGTCGGCGATACGCAGTATTTT. This chain links TRBV6-5 with TRBJ2-3; TRBD1 matches 8 bases. This CDR3 comprises 14 residues. Germline CDR1 is MNHEY and CDR2 is SVGAGI. Unmatched junction bases numbered 8, after V lost 6 bases and J lost 6 bases.

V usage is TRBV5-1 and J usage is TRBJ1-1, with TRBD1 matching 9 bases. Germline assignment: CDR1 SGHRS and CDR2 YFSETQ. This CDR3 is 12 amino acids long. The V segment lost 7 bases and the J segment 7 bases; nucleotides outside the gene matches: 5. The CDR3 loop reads CASGTGTGEAFF. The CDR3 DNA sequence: TGCGCCAGCGGGACAGGGACTGGTGAAGCTTTCTTT.

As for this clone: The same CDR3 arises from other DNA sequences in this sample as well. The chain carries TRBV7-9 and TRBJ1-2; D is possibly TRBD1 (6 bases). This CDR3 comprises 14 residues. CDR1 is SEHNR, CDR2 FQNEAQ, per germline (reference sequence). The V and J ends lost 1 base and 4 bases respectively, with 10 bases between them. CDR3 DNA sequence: TGTGCCAGCAGCTTAGGAGGGGGGGGCTATGGCTACACCTTC. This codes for CASSLGGGGYGYTF.

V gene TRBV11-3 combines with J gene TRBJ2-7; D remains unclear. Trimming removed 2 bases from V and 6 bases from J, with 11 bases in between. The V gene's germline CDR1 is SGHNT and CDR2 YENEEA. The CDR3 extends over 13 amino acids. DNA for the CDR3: TGTGCCAGCAGCTTACGATCCGCCGGCGAGCAGTACTTC. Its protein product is CASSLRSAGEQYF.

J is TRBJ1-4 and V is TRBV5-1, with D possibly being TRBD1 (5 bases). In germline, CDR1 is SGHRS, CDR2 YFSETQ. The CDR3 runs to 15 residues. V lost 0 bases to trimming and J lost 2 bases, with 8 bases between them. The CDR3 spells CASSLGSGTNEKLFF. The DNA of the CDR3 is TGCGCCAGCAGCTTGGGGTCAGGGACTAATGAAAAACTGTTTTTT.

CDR3 region: CASSPGQGAPGGYTF. The CDR3, as DNA: TGCGCCAGCAGCCCCGGACAGGGGGCACCAGGCGGCTACACCTTC. The V call is TRBV4-1, the J call TRBJ1-2; 11 bases are shared with TRBD1. This CDR3 has 15 residues. Trimming at V came to 4 bases and at J to 8 bases, leaving 9 bases not matched to a gene. The germline V gene encodes CDR1 MGHRA and CDR2 YSYEKL.

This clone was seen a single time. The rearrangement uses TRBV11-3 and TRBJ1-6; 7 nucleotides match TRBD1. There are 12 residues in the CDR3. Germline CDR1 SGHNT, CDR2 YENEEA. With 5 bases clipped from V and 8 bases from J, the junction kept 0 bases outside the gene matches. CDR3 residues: CASSDRDSPLHF. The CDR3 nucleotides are TGTGCCAGCAGCGACAGGGATTCACCCCTCCACTTT.

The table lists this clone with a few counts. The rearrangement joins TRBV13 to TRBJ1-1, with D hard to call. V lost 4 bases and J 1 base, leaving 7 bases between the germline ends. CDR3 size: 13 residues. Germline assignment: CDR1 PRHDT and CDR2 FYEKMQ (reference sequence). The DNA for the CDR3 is TGTGCCAGCAGCTCCCTGAGGAACACTGAAGCTTTCTTT. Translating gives CASSSLRNTEAFF.

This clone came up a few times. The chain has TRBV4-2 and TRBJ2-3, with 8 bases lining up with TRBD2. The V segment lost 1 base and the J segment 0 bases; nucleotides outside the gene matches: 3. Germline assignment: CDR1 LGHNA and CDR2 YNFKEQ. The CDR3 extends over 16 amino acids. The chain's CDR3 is CASSQGQRGSTDTQYF. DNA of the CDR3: TGTGCCAGCAGCCAAGGGCAGCGGGGGAGCACAGATACGCAGTATTTT.